This T cell receptor (beta chain) was documented in a study of OX40 agonist ivuxolimab in advanced cancers. Produced via immunoSEQ multiplex PCR; TCRdb's table is partial and in-frame only. The data hold approximately 92,000 clones, with 95% to 97% observed a single time. Blood got drawn at baseline, again on cycle 4 day 1, and then on cycle 7 day 1. The CDR3 runs to 13 residues. Per germline, CDR1 LNHNV and CDR2 YYDKDF (reference sequence). Deletions cut 3 bases from V and 6 bases from J, with 9 bases between. The specimen comprised CD4+ or CD8+ T cells sorted from blood, sampled in a trial of the OX40 agonist ivuxolimab. The chain links TRBV15 to TRBJ1-5; D is unclear. The clonotype originates from an adult with an advanced solid tumor such as melanoma, head and neck, liver or kidney cancer. The CDR3 DNA reads as TGTGCCACCAGCAGTGGCCTGATTCAGCCCCAGCATTTT. Translating it yields CATSSGLIQPQHF.